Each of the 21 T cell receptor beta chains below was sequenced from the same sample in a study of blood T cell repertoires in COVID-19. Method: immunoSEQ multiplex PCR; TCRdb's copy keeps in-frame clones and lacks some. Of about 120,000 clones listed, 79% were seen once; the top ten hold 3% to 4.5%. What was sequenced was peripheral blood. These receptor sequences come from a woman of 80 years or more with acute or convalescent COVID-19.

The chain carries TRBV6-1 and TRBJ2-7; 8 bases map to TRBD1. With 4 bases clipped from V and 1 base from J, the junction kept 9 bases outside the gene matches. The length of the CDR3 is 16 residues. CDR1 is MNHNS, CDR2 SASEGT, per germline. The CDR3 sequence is CASSAFRQGTSYEQYF. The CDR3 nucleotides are TGTGCCAGCAGTGCATTCCGACAGGGGACATCCTACGAGCAGTACTTC.

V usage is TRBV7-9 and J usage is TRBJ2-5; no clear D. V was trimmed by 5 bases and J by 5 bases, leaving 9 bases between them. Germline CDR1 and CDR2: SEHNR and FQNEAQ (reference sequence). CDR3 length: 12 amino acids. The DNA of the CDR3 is TGTGCCAGCAGCACCGACACGGAGACCCAGTACTTC. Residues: CASSTDTETQYF.

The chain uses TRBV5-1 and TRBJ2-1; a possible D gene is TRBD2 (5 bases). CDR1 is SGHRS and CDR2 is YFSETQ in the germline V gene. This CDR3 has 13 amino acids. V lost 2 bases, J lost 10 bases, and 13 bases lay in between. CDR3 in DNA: TGCGCCAGCAGCTTTGAGGGCTCGGACGAGCAGTTCTTC. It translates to CASSFEGSDEQFF.

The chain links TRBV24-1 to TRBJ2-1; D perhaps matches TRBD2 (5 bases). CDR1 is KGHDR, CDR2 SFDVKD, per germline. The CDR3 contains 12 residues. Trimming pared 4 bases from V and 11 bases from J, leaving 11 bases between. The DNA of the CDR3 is TGTGCCACCAGTGACCCCGCGGGTAAGCAGTTCTTC. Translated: CATSDPAGKQFF.

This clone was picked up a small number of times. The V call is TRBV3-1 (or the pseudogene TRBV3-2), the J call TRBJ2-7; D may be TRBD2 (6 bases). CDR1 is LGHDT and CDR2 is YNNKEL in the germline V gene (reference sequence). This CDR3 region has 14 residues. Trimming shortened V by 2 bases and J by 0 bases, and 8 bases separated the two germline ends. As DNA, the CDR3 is TGTGCCAGCAGCCAACAGGGAGGCTCCTACGAGCAGTACTTC. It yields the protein CASSQQGGSYEQYF.

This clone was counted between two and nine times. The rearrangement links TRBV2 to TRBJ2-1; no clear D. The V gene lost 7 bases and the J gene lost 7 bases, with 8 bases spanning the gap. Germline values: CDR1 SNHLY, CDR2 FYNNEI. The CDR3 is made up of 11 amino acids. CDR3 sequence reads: CASTRLNEQFF. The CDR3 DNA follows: TGTGCCAGCACGAGGTTGAATGAGCAGTTCTTC.

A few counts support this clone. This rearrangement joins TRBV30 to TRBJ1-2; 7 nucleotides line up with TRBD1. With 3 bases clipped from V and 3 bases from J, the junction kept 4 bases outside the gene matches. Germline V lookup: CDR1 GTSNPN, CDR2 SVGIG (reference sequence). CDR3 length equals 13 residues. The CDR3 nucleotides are TGTGCCTGGAGGTCAGGGGGGCACTATGGCTACACCTTC. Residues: CAWRSGGHYGYTF. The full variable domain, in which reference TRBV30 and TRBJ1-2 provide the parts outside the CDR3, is SQTIHQWPATLVQPVGSPLSLECTVEGTSNPNLYWYRQAAGRGLQLLFYSVGIGQISSEVPQNLSASRPQDRQFILSSKKLLLSDSGFYLCAWRSGGHYGYTFGSGTRLTVV.

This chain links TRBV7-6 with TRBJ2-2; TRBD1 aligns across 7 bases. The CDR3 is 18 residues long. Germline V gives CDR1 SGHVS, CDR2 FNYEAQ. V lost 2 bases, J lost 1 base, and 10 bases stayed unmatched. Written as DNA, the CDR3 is TGTGCCAGCAGCTTAAGTCCCCGAAACAGGGGGAACACCGGGGAGCTGTTTTTT. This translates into CASSLSPRNRGNTGELFF.

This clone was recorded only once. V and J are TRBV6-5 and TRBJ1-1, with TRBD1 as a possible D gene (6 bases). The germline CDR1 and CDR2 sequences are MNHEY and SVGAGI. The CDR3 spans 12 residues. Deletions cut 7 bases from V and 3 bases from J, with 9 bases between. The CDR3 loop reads CASTTGYTEAFF. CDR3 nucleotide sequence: TGTGCCAGCACCACAGGGTACACTGAAGCTTTCTTT.

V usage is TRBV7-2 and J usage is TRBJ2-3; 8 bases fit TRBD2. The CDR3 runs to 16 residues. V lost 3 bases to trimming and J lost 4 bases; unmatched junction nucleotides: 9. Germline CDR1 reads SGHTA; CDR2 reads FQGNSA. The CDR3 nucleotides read TGTGCCAGCAGCTTCCGAGGCGGGAGGTTCCCAGATACGCAGTATTTT. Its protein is CASSFRGGRFPDTQYF.

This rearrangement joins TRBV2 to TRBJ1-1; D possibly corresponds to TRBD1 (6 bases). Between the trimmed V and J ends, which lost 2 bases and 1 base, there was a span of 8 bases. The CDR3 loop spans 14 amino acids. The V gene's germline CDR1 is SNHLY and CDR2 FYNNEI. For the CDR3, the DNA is TGTGCCAGCAGTGAATTGACAGGGAACACTGAAGCTTTCTTT. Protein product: CASSELTGNTEAFF.

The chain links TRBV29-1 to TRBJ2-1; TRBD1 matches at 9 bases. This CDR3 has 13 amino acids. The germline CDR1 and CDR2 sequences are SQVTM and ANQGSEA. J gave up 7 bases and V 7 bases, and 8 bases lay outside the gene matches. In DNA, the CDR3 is TGCAGCGCAATCGGACAGGGGATGAATGAGCAGTTCTTC. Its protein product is CSAIGQGMNEQFF.

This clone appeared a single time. Here the CDR3 DNA reads TGTGCCAGCAGTTTAAGTGGTAGACAGCTCTATGGCTACACCTTC. Amino acids: CASSLSGRQLYGYTF. The V gene is TRBV27, the J gene TRBJ1-2; D is possibly TRBD1 (5 bases). CDR1 and CDR2 from the germline V gene are MNHEY and SMNVEV (reference sequence). The CDR3 spans 15 residues. V was clipped by 2 bases and J by 4 bases, with 14 bases between them.

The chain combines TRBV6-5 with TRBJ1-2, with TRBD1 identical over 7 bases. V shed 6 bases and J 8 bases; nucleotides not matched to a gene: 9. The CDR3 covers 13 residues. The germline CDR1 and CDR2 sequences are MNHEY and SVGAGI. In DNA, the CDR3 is TGTGCCAGCAGGGATAGACAGGGATCGGGCTACACCTTC. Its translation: CASRDRQGSGYTF.

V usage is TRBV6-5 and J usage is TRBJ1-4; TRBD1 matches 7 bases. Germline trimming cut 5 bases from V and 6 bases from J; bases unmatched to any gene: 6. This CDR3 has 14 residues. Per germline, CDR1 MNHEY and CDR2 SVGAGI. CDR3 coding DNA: TGTGCCAGCAGTACTCGGGACAGAGATGAAAAACTGTTTTTT. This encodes CASSTRDRDEKLFF.

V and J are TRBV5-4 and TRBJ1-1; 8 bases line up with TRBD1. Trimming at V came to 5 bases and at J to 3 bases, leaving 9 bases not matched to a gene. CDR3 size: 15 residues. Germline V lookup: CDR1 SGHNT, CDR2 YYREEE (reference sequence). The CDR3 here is CASSLSTGVDTEAFF. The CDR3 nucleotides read TGTGCCAGCAGTTTGTCGACAGGGGTTGACACTGAAGCTTTCTTT.

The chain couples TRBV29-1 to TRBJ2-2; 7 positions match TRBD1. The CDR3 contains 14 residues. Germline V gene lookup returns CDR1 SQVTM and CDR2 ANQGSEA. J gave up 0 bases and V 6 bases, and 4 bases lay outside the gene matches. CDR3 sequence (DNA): TGCAGCGTGCCCGGGACAGCGAACACCGGGGAGCTGTTTTTT. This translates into CSVPGTANTGELFF.

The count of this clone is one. The CDR3 sequence is CASSEGGAPYEQYF. The CDR3 coding sequence is TGTGCCAGCAGTGAGGGGGGGGCCCCCTACGAGCAGTACTTC. The chain links TRBV6-4 to TRBJ2-7; a weak D match, TRBD2 (7 bases). CDR1 MRHNA and CDR2 SNTAGT come from the germline V gene. The CDR3 spans 14 residues. V shed 3 bases and J shed 2 bases, with 11 bases lying between them.

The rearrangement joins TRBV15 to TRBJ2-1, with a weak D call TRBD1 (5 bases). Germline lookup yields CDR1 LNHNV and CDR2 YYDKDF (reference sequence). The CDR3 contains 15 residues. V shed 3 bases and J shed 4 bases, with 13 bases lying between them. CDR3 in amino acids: CATSRSVDRYNEQFF. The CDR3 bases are TGTGCCACCAGCAGGTCAGTAGACAGATACAATGAGCAGTTCTTC.

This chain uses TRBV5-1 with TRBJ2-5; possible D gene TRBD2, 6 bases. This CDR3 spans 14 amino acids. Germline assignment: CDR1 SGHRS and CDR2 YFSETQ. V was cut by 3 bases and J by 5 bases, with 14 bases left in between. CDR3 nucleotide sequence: TGCGCCAGCAGCTCAACCGGAGGGTGGGAGACCCAGTACTTC. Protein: CASSSTGGWETQYF.

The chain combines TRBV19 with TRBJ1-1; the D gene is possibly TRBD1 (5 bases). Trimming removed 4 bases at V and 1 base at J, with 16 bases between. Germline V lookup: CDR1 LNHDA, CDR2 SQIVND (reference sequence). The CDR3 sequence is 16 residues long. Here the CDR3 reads CASSRQIFKSNTEAFF. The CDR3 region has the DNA TGTGCCAGTAGTAGACAGATATTTAAATCGAACACTGAAGCTTTCTTT.